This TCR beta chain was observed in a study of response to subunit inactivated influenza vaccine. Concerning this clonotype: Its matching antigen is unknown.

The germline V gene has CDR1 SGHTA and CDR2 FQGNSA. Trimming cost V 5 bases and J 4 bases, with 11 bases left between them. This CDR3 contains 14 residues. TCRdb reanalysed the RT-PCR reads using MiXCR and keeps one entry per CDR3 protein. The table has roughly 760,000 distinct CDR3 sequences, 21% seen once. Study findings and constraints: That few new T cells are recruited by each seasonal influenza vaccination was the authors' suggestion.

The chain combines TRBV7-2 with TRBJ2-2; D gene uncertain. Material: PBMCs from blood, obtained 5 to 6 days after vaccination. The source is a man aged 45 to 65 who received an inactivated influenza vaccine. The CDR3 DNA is TGTGCCAGCAGCCCCCTAGTAACCACCGGGGAGCTGTTTTTT. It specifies CASSPLVTTGELFF.